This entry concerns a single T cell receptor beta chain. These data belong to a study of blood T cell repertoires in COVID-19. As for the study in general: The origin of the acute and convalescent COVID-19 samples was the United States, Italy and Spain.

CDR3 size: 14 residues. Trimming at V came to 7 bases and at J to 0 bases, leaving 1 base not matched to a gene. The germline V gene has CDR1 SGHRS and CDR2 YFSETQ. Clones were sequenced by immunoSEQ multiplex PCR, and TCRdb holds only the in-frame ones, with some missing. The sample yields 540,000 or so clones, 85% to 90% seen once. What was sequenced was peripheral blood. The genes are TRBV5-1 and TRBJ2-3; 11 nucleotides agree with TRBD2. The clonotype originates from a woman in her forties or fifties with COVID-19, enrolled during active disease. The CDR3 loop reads CASASGGSTDTQYF. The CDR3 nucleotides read TGCGCCAGCGCTAGCGGGGGGAGCACAGATACGCAGTATTTT.